The clone carrying this T cell receptor (beta chain) was recorded many times. TCRdb reanalysed the 5' RACE reads using MiXCR and keeps one entry per CDR3 protein. The sample shows some 25,000 distinct CDR3 sequences, 9.5% to 15% of them seen only once. The CDR3 has 15 residues. CDR1 and CDR2 (germline): SEHNR, FQNEAQ (reference sequence). V dropped 4 bases and J dropped 7 bases, with 14 bases sitting between them. Time point described: sample taken at primary tumor resection. Whole RNA from tumor, nontumor lung or frozen PBMC was sequenced unsorted. The data were obtained in a study of spatial heterogeneity in lung cancer.

This sequence joins TRBV7-9 and TRBJ1-6, with D possibly matching TRBD1 (6 bases). The TCR comes from a female donor with early-stage non-small cell lung cancer. Sequences were derived from PBMCs, sampled at surgery. The CDR3 DNA reads as TGTGCCAGCAGCTCATCGGACAGTCCCAATTCACCCCTCCACTTT. It yields the protein CASSSSDSPNSPLHF.